These 7 T cell receptor beta chains came from one sample sequenced in a study of T cells in Graves' hyperthyroidism and ophthalmopathy. RNA transcripts provided the source from which TCR beta CDR3 regions were amplified. The primer set for the first-round RT-PCR of the TCR CDR3 was HTBI. TCRdb recomputed calls from the multiplex PCR reads with MiXCR, one row per CDR3 protein. The data contain roughly 600,000 distinct CDR3 sequences, around 15% of them singletons. Sample: blood. The source of these receptors is a woman in her 50s with Graves' ophthalmopathy.

This clonotype was found many times. This sequence joins TRBV12-3 or TRBV12-4 and TRBJ1-2; TRBD1 is a possible D gene (6 bases). The CDR3 consists of 13 residues. The V and J ends lost 6 bases and 7 bases respectively, with 15 bases between them. The CDR3 is CASSHRAAGGYTF. The CDR3 region has the DNA TGTGCCAGCAGCCACAGGGCAGCGGGTGGCTACACCTTC.

This clonotype was detected many times. The chain joins TRBV12-3 or TRBV12-4 to TRBJ2-5; no clear D gene. V dropped 6 bases and J dropped 2 bases, with 16 bases sitting between them. The CDR3 spans 15 residues. The CDR3 bases are TGTGCCAGCAGCTACAAACCGATACATCAAGAGACCCAGTACTTC. Protein sequence: CASSYKPIHQETQYF.

This clonotype was detected ten times or more. CDR3 amino acids: CASSQDSGHNIWTEAFF. DNA of the CDR3: TGTGCCAGCAGCCAAGATTCGGGACACAACATTTGGACTGAAGCTTTCTTT. The chain uses TRBV14 and TRBJ1-1, with a weak D call TRBD1 (6 bases). V was cut by 0 bases and J by 5 bases, with 19 bases left in between. CDR3 length: 17 residues. Germline V gene sequence: CDR1 SGHDN, CDR2 FVKESK.

This clonotype was found many times. This rearrangement joins TRBV20-1 to TRBJ2-3, with 9 positions matching TRBD1. This CDR3 spans 16 amino acids. V trimming: 6 bases; J trimming: 9 bases; junction bases outside the gene matches: 19. Germline assignment: CDR1 DFQATT and CDR2 SNEGSKA (reference sequence). CDR3 sequence: CSAPPGTGSAGVTQYF. As DNA, the CDR3 is TGCAGTGCCCCACCCGGGACAGGGAGCGCGGGAGTCACGCAGTATTTT.

This clonotype occurred many times. The rearrangement links TRBV3-1 to TRBJ1-5, with D possibly matching TRBD1 (6 bases). CDR3 length equals 16 residues. The V end was cut by 4 bases, the J end by 7 bases, with 20 bases between. The V gene's germline CDR1 is LGHDT and CDR2 YNNKEL (reference sequence). The CDR3 here is CASSPSQGGRGQPQHF. CDR3 nucleotides: TGTGCCAGCAGCCCCTCCCAAGGGGGGCGAGGCCAGCCCCAGCATTTT.

The CDR3 loop is CSARGRLAGGPETQYF. The CDR3 DNA follows: TGCAGTGCTAGAGGGCGGCTAGCGGGAGGGCCGGAGACCCAGTACTTC. This chain joins TRBV20-1 and TRBJ2-5, with 12 bases lining up with TRBD2. The CDR3 covers 16 residues. The V gene's germline CDR1 is DFQATT and CDR2 SNEGSKA (reference sequence). The V and J ends lost 1 base and 5 bases, in that order; junction bases with no gene match: 8.

This clonotype was seen at least ten times. The V call is TRBV18, the J call TRBJ2-3, with 7 bases identical to TRBD1. Germline assignment: CDR1 KGHSH and CDR2 LQKENI. The CDR3 is 14 residues long. V lost 5 bases, J lost 3 bases, and 5 bases stayed unmatched. The CDR3 is CASSTDRATDTQYF. DNA of the CDR3: TGTGCCAGCTCAACCGACAGGGCTACAGATACGCAGTATTTT.